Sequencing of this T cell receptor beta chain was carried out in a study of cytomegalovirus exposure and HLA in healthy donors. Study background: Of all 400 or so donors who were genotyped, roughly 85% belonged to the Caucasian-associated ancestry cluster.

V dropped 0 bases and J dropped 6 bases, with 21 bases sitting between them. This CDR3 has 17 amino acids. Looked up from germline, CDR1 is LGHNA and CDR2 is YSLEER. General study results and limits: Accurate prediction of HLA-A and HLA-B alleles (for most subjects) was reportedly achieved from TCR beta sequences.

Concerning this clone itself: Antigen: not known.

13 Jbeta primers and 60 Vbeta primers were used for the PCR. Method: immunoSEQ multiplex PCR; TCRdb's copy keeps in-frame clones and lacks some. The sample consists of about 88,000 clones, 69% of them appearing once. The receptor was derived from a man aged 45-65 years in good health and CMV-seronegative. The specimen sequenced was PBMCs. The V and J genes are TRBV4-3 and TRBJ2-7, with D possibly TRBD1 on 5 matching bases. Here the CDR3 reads CASSQDPRARLVSEQYF. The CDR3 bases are TGCGCCAGCAGCCAAGACCCCAGGGCACGTCTCGTCTCCGAGCAGTACTTC.